What follows describes a single T cell receptor beta chain. The data stem from a study of blood T cell repertoires in COVID-19. The CDR3 consists of 13 residues. The V gene lost 5 bases and the J gene lost 5 bases, with 15 bases spanning the gap. The germline CDR1 and CDR2 sequences are GTSNPN and SVGIG (reference sequence). In the source study's methods: Amplified reference gene primers provided the basis for estimating nucleated cell counts. Generated by immunoSEQ multiplex PCR, the TCRdb table keeps only in-frame clones and is missing some. From that table come the V and J calls and clone size; the DNA was used to work out D and trimming. The sample has about 62,000 clones; 80% to 90% are singletons.

The receptor comes from a woman aged 55-69 years with COVID-19, enrolled during active disease. The chain links TRBV30 to TRBJ1-1; D unresolved. The sample consisted of peripheral blood. Here the CDR3 reads CAWDVRLWTEAFF. The CDR3 DNA follows: TGTGCCTGGGACGTCAGGCTTTGGACTGAAGCTTTCTTT.